This TCR beta chain was identified in a study of beta chain features in type 1 diabetes. Across the whole study: Cell yields, gender and age were similar in healthy donors and patients. Study-wide findings and caveats: The similarity of naive, central memory and Treg TCRB repertoires appeared greater among patients than among healthy donors.

Isolated RNA was reverse transcribed in full, so expressed TCRB transcripts were sequenced. The protocol was immunoSEQ multiplex PCR, while the TCRdb copy is restricted to in-frame clones and leaves out a portion. Among just over 600,000 clones listed, roughly a sixth were seen once. This clone has more than one count but fewer than ten. The antigen is unknown. Sorted CD4+ subsets: naive, central memory, regulatory, stem cell-like memory (CD45RO/CCR7/CD25/CD127/CD95/CD27 panel). Each population that was sorted was more than 95% pure. Germline V gene sequence: CDR1 SGHRS, CDR2 YFSETQ. CDR3 length: 14 amino acids. V lost 0 bases to trimming and J lost 8 bases, with 14 bases between them.

This chain connects TRBV5-1 to TRBJ1-2; TRBD1 might be the D (5 bases). This clonotype was obtained from a man younger than 30 in good health. The specimen sequenced was naive CD4+ T cells from blood. The chain's CDR3 is CASSLDKGSEGYTF. The CDR3 DNA follows: TGCGCCAGCAGCTTGGATAAGGGGAGTGAAGGCTACACCTTC.